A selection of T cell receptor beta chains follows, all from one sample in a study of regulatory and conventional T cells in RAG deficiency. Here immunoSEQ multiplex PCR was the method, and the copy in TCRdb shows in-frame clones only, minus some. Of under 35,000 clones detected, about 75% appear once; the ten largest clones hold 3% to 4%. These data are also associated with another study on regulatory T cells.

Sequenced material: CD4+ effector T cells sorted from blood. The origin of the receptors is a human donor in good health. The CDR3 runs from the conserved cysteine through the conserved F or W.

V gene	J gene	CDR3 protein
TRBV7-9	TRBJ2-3	CASSLMTLDTQYF
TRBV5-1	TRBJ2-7	CASSPRTVSEQYF
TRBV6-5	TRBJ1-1	CASSYSLGVGAFF
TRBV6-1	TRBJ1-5	CASSVDPGNQPQHF
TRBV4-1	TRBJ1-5	CASSQDRGVGNQPQHF
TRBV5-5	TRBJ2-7	CASSWATNSYEQYF
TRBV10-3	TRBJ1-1	CAISGQKGKYDF
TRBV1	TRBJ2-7	CTSWEGSAGEQYF
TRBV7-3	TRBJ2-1	CASSLYPGGQGAGEQFF
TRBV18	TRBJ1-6	CASSPNPYNSPLHF
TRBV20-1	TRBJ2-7	CSGGTAYEQYF
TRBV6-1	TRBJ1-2	CASSEVGQGSGYTF
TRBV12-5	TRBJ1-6	CASGLVKGQANNSPLHF
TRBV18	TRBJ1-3	CASSGSSGNTIYF
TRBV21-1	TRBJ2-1	CASPNLWGSYNEQFF
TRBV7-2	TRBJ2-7	CASSLSGGEQYF
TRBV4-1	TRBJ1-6	CASSQRTGSNSPLHF
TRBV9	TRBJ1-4	CASSPRGGALANEKLFF
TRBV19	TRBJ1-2	CASSIMGYGYTF
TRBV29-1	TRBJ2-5	CSVVFVRGAKETQYF
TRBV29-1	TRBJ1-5	CSVEDGDQPQHF
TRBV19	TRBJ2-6	CASSITGSANVLTF
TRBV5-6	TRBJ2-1	CASSSGNRGRAYNEQFF
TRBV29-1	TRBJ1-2	CSVERGVNYGYTF
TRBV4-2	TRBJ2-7	CASSQGWGTHEQYF
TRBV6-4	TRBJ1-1	CASSLRGTSTEAFF
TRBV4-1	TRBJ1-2	CASSQATTENYGYTF
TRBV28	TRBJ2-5	CASSLQQVAETQYF
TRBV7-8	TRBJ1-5	CASSLDSYSNQPQHF
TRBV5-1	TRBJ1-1	CASRGGVNTEAFF
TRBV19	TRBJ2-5	CASSIQETQYF
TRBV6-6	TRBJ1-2	CASSQSSQGGGGYTF
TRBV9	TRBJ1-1	CASSVDSHLPPEAFF
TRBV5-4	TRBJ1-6	CASSIMNSHNSPLHF
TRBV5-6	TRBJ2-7	CASTSGLTLSYEQYF
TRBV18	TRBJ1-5	CASSYTGQGAQPQHF
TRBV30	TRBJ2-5	CAWSVRNRETQYF
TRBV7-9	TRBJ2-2	CASSLGTRSANTGELFF
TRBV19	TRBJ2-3	CASSITASGGATQYF
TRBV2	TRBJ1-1	CASSVQGSTEAFF
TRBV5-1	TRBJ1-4	CASSLQGSVGEKLFF
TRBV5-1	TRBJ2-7	CASSRQGNYEQYF
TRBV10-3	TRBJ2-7	CATTSGGAGEQYF
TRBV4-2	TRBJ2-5	CASSQEIAGGETQYF
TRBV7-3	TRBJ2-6	CASGLGQGGTANVLTF
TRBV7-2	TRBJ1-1	CASSFTTGGITEAFF
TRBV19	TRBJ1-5	CASSIKTVGQPQHF
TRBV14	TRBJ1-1	CASSRGTMNTEAFF
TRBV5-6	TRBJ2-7	CASSSDRAYEQYF
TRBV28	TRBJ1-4	CASSSLGVGLSNEKLFF
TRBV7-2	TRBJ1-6	CASSYNRGLNSPLHF
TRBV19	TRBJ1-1	CASSIKGQYTEAFF
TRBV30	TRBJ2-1	CAWSVSSVNEQFF
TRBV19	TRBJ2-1	CASSIMGQGVNEQFF